This T cell receptor beta chain was sequenced during a study of spatial heterogeneity in lung cancer. Time point in this sample: sample taken at primary tumor resection. V gave up 1 base and J gave up 0 bases, with 9 bases separating them. Germline CDR1 is SGHAT and CDR2 is FQNNGV. This CDR3 has 16 residues. Each CDR3 protein gets one entry after TCRdb re-called the 5' RACE reads with MiXCR. The data hold some 100,000 distinct CDR3 sequences, with over 9.5% observed a single time. This sequence joins TRBV11-2 and TRBJ1-4; D unclear. This TCR derives from a male donor with early-stage non-small cell lung cancer. Sequenced material: PBMCs, taken at surgery. The chain's CDR3 is CASSLVVAATNEKLFF. CDR3 nucleotides: TGTGCCAGCAGCTTAGTGGTGGCAGCAACTAATGAAAAACTGTTTTTT.